This T cell receptor beta chain originates from a study of early stage breast cancer tumors. Here immunoSEQ multiplex PCR was the method, and the copy in TCRdb shows in-frame clones only, minus some. The repertoire consists of more than 65,000 clones, with about 85% occurring once and the leading ten covering approximately 4.5%. V lost 3 bases, J lost 5 bases, and 13 bases lay in between. Germline loops: CDR1 MNHEY, CDR2 SVGAGI. The CDR3 runs 14 residues. The J gene is TRBJ1-2, the V gene TRBV6-5; D gene uncertain. The receptor was derived from a person aged 35-49 years with breast cancer. The sequencing sample was made of blood. CDR3 sequence reads: CASSYTDPGYGYTF. Written as DNA, the CDR3 is TGTGCCAGCAGTTATACCGACCCTGGGTATGGCTACACCTTC.